This TCR beta chain came from a study of CD8 T cells in ankylosing spondylitis. The CDR3 length is 15 residues. Trimming left V 3 bases short and J 7 bases short, with 15 bases between. Germline CDR1 is LGHDT and CDR2 is YNNKEL (reference sequence). Study-wide results and caveats: Roughly eight highly homologous variants formed a TCR beta motif that appeared characteristic of ankylosing spondylitis blood. Several of the motif variants were reported before in synovial fluid and blood from reactive arthritis.

Each CDR3 protein gets one entry after TCRdb re-called the 5' RACE reads with MiXCR. The data show a few hundred thousand distinct CDR3 sequences, around a tenth seen once. This clonotype has at least ten counts. Its antigen is unidentified. The receptor was isolated from a female donor with ankylosing spondylitis or in good health (not recorded which). The specimen sequenced was blood, either unsorted or a sorted T cell fraction (not recorded which). The chain is built from TRBV3-1 and TRBJ2-2; no firm D call. The CDR3 protein is CASSHSSGIGGELFF. The CDR3 DNA is TGTGCCAGCAGCCATAGTAGTGGGATCGGCGGGGAGCTGTTTTTT.